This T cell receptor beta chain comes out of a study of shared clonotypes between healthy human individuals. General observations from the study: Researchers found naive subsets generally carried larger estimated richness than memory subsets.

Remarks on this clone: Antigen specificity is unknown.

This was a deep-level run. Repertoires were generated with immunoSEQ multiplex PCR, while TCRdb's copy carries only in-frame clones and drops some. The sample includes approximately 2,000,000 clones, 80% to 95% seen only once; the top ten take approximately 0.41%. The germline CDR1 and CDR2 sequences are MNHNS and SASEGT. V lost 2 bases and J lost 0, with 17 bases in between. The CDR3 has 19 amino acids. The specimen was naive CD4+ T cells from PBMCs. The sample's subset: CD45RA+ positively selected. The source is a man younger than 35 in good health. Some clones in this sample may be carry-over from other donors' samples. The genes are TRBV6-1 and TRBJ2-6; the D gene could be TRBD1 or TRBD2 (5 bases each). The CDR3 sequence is CASSERDLPYPSGANVLTF. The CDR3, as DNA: TGTGCCAGCAGTGAAAGGGACCTGCCGTACCCCTCTGGGGCCAACGTCCTGACTTTC.